Following are 12 T cell receptor beta chains from one sample sequenced in a study of T cell clonality in common variable immunodeficiency (dated by TCRdb to between 2015 and 2017). Libraries were made using the immunoSEQ multiplex PCR assay. What TCRdb holds here is the immuneACCESS table cut down to in-frame rearrangements. Part of the clones is not present; checked against another copy, under half of the missing clones reflect an unresolved V gene, and the others are unexplained. In this sample, about 31,000 clones appear, none counted once only. 3.5% to 4% of the sample lies in the top ten. Material: peripheral blood mononuclear cells. These receptors all stem from a person aged 18 to 75 in good health.

This clone was observed at least ten times. The read finishes 3 residues shy of the CDR3 end, and the germline J gene is used to complete it. The chain recombines TRBV3-1 (or the pseudogene TRBV3-2) with TRBJ2-5, with 7 bases identical to TRBD1. V shed 1 base and J 5 bases; nucleotides not matched to a gene: 4. Germline V gene sequence: CDR1 LGHDT, CDR2 YNNKEL (reference sequence). The CDR3 contains 14 residues. The CDR3 loop reads CASSQAQGHETQYF. CDR3 bases read: TGTGCCAGCAGCCAAGCACAGGGGCATGAGACC.

The table lists this clone with many counts. Read data end 3 residues before the CDR3 end; the end is taken from the germline J gene. The chain joins TRBV20-1 to TRBJ1-2; 8 nucleotides line up with TRBD1. The CDR3 is made up of 14 amino acids. Germline lookup yields CDR1 DFQATT and CDR2 SNEGSKA (reference sequence). V lost 4 bases, J lost 5 bases, and 9 bases stayed unmatched. CDR3 amino acids: CSAKDRGTGYGYTF. CDR3 DNA (partial): TGCAGTGCTAAAGACAGGGGAACAGGTTATGGC.

This clone occurred many times. The read finishes 3 residues shy of the CDR3 end, and the germline J gene is used to complete it. The chain couples TRBV6-1 to TRBJ2-2; 12 bases map to TRBD2. The CDR3 is 15 residues long. V shed 4 bases, J shed 6 bases, and the junction held 3 bases outside the gene matches. Per germline, CDR1 MNHNS and CDR2 SASEGT. CDR3 bases read: TGTGCCAGCAGTGGGACTAGCGGGGTGGCCGGGGAG. Its protein is CASSGTSGVAGE. The complete CDR3 reads CASSGTSGVAGELFF.

On this clone itself: The CDR3 is cut off 3 residues early in the read; its end comes from the germline J gene. V and J are TRBV18 and TRBJ2-3, with 15 positions matching TRBD2. Germline CDR1 KGHSH, CDR2 LQKENI. The CDR3 is 17 amino acids. Trimming took 9 bases from V and 1 from J; bases not matched to a gene: 8. The CDR3 bases that were read are TGTGCCAGTCACGGACTAGCGGGGGGGCCCCGCACAGATACG. Residues: CASHGLAGGPRTDT. The CDR3 in its entirety is CASHGLAGGPRTDTQYF.

In its sample, this clone was seen many times. The read comes to an end 3 residues before the CDR3 does, leaving the germline J gene to fill in the end. V and J are TRBV4-2 and TRBJ2-7; D perhaps matches TRBD1 (6 bases). The CDR3 is 17 amino acids. Germline V gene sequence: CDR1 LGHNA, CDR2 YNFKEQ. V lost 2 bases and J 0 bases, leaving 17 bases between the germline ends. The CDR3: CASSQQGQILSSYEQYF. CDR3 bases read: TGTGCCAGCAGCCAACAGGGGCAGATTTTAAGCTCCTACGAG.

This clone was detected many times. The read terminates 3 residues ahead of where the CDR3 ends, so the germline J gene completes it. The chain combines TRBV5-1 with TRBJ2-7; TRBD1 matches at 7 bases. After removal of 4 bases from V and 3 bases from J, the junction contained 4 bases not matched to a gene. This CDR3 comprises 13 residues. Germline V gene data show CDR1 as SGHRS and CDR2 as YFSETQ. Incomplete CDR3 DNA: TGCGCCAGCAGCCTGGGACAGAGCTACGAG. It is translated as CASSLGQSYE. The CDR3, in full, reads CASSLGQSYEQYF.

This clone was observed many times. The observed sequence ends 3 residues before the CDR3 terminus, with the missing tail filled in from the germline J gene. The chain recombines TRBV12-3 or TRBV12-4 with TRBJ2-1, with TRBD1 as a possible D gene (5 bases). V lost 6 bases, J lost 7 bases, and 13 bases lay in between. CDR3 size: 13 residues. Here the CDR3 reads CASSDRQWNEQFF. CDR3 DNA, as far as it was read: TGTGCCAGCAGCGACAGACAGTGGAATGAG.

As concerns this clone: Its ends do not fully match the called genes, so a read error is possible. The sequence runs out 3 residues before the end of the CDR3; the remainder is reconstructed from the germline J gene. Other DNA variants within this sample encode the same CDR3. The V and J genes are TRBV20-1 and TRBJ1-3, with D unclear. The CDR3 is 13 amino acids. Germline V lookup: CDR1 DFQATT, CDR2 SNEGSKA (reference sequence). The CDR3 sequence is CSVWSDSGNTIYF. The sequenced part of the CDR3 DNA is TGCAGTGTGTGGTCAGACTCTGGAAACACG.

This clone has at least ten counts. The CDR3 loop reads CASNLLWSDYGYTF. The sequenced CDR3 bases are TGTGCCAGCAATCTACTTTGGTCGGACTATGGC. This rearrangement joins TRBV5-6 to TRBJ1-2; no reliable D call. The read stops 3 residues short of the end of the CDR3; the missing end is completed from the germline J gene. CDR1 is SGHDT and CDR2 is YYEEEE in the germline V gene. The V end lost 6 bases, the J end lost 3 bases, and 15 bases lay between the germline ends. The CDR3 sequence is 14 residues long.

This clone has at least ten counts. The read halts 3 residues ahead of the CDR3 end, with the missing end drawn from the germline J gene. The genes are TRBV20-1 and TRBJ1-5; a possible D gene is TRBD1 (5 bases). The CDR3 consists of 13 residues. V lost 3 bases, J lost 1 base, and 7 bases lay in between. Germline assignment: CDR1 DFQATT and CDR2 SNEGSKA (reference sequence). Partial CDR3 DNA: TGCAGTGCTAGGAGGGGCAGCAATCAGCCC. Its protein is CSARRGSNQP. In full, the CDR3 reads CSARRGSNQPQHF.

This clone occurred many times. A much larger clonotype is one base distant, so this may be a read error. The read ends 3 residues before the CDR3 terminus; that terminus is restored from the germline J gene. Other nucleotide sequences in the sample specify the same CDR3. The chain carries TRBV7-3 and TRBJ1-3, with TRBD1 as a possible D gene (6 bases). CDR1 SGHTA and CDR2 FQGTGA come from the germline V gene. This CDR3 contains 13 residues. The DNA read from the CDR3 is TGTGCCAGCAGCTTAACTCGGAGGGACACA. Amino acids: CASSLTRRDT. The complete CDR3 protein is CASSLTRRDTIYF.

This clone was found many times. The read ends 3 residues before the CDR3 terminus; that terminus is restored from the germline J gene. The chain uses TRBV2 and TRBJ2-7, with D maybe TRBD2 (7 bases). There are 15 residues in the CDR3. V lost 4 bases to trimming and J lost 4 bases, with 17 bases between them. Germline CDR1 is SNHLY and CDR2 is FYNNEI. The covered CDR3 bases are TGTGCCAGCAGTGGGGGGGGACAAGTCCTTTACGAG. It specifies CASSGGGQVLYE. The CDR3, in full, reads CASSGGGQVLYEQYF.